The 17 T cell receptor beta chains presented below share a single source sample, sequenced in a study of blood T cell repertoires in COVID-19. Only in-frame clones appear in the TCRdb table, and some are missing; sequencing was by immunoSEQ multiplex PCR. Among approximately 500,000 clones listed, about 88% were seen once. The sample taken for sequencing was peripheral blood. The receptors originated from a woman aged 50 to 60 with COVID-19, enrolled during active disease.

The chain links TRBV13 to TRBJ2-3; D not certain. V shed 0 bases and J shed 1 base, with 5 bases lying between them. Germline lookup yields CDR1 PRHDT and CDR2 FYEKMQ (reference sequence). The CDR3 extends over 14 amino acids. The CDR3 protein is CASSLGRGTDTQYF. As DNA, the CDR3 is TGTGCCAGCAGCTTAGGCCGAGGCACAGATACGCAGTATTTT. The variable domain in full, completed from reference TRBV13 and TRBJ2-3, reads AAGVIQSPRHLIKEKRETATLKCYPIPRHDTVYWYQQGPGQDPQFLISFYEKMQSDKGSIPDRFSAQQFSDYHSELNMSSLELGDSALYFCASSLGRGTDTQYFGPGTRLTVL.

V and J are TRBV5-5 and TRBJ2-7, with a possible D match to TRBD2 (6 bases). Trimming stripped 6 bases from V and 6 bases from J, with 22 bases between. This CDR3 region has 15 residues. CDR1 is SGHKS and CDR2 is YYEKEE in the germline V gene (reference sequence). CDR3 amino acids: CASNLRAGQGGEQYF. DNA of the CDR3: TGTGCCAGCAACCTGCGGGCTGGCCAGGGAGGCGAGCAGTACTTC.

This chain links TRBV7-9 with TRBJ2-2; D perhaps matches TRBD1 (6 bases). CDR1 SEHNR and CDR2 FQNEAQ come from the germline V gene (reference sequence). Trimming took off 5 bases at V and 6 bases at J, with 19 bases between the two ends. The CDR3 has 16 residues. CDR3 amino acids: CASSPSVQGSSGELFF. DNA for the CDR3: TGTGCCAGCAGCCCCTCAGTGCAGGGGAGCTCCGGGGAGCTGTTTTTT. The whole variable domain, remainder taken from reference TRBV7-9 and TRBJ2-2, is DTGVSQNPRHKITKRGQNVTFRCDPISEHNRLYWYRQTLGQGPEFLTYFQNEAQLEKSRLLSDRFSAERPKGSFSTLEIQRTEQGDSAMYLCASSPSVQGSSGELFFGEGSRLTVL.

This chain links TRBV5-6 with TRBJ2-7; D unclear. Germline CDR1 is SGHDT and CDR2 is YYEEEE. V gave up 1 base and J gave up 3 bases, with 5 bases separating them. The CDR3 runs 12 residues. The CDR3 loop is CASSLSFYEQYF. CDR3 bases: TGTGCCAGCAGCTTGAGCTTCTACGAGCAGTACTTC.

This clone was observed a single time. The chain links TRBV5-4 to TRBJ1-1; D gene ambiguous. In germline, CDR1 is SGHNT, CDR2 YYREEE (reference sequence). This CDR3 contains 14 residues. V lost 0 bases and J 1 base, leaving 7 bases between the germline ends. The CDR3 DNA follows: TGTGCCAGCAGCTTGGTAGCTTCGAACACTGAAGCTTTCTTT. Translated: CASSLVASNTEAFF.

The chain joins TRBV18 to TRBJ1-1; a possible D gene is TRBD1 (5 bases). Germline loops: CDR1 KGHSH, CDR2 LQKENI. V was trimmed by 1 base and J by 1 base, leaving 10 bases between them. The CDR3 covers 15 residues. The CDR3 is CASSPQGVGNTEAFF. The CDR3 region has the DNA TGTGCCAGCTCACCACAAGGGGTAGGGAACACTGAAGCTTTCTTT.

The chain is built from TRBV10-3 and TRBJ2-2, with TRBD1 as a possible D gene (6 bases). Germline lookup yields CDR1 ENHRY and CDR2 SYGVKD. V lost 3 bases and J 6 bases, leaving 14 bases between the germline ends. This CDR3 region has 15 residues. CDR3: CAISDHRVVPGELFF. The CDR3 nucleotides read TGTGCCATCAGTGATCACAGGGTTGTCCCCGGGGAGCTGTTTTTT.

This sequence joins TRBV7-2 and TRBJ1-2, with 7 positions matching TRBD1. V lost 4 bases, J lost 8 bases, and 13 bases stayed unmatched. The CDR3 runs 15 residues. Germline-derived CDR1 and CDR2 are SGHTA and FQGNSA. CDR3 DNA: TGTGCCAGCAGCTCTTATGCGGGAGGGGGCTTGGGCTACACCTTC. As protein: CASSSYAGGGLGYTF. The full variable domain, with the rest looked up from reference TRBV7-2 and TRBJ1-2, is GAGVSQSPSNKVTEKGKDVELRCDPISGHTALYWYRQSLGQGLEFLIYFQGNSAPDKSGLPSDRFSAERTGGSVSTLTIQRTQQEDSAVYLCASSSYAGGGLGYTFGSGTRLTVV.

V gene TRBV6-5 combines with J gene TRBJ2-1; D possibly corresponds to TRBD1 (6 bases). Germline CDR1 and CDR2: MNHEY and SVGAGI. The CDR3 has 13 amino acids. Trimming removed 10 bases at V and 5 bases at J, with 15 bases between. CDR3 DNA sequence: TGTGCCACTACAGGACAGCCTCACAATGAGCAGTTCTTC. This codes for CATTGQPHNEQFF.

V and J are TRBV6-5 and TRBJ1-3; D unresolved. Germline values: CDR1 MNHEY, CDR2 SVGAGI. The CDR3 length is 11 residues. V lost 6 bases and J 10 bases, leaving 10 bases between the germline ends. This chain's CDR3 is CASSFAGTIYF. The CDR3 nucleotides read TGTGCCAGCAGCTTCGCGGGTACCATATATTTT.

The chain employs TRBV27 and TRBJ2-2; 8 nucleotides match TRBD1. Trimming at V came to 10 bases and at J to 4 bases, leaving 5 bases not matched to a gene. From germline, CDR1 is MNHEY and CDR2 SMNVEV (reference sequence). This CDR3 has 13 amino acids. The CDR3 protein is CATRTGFTGELFF. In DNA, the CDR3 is TGTGCCACCCGGACAGGGTTCACCGGGGAGCTGTTTTTT.

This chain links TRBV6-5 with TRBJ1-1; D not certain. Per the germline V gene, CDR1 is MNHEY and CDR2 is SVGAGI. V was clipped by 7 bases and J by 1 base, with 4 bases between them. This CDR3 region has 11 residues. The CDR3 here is CASTTNTEAFF. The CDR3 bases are TGTGCCAGCACTACGAACACTGAAGCTTTCTTT.

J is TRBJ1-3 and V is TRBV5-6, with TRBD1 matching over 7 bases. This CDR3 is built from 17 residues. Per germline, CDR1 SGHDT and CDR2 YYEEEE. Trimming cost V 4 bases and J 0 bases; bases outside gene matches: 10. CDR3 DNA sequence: TGTGCCAGCAGCCCCGGGACAGATTACCACTCTGGAAACACCATATATTTT. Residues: CASSPGTDYHSGNTIYF. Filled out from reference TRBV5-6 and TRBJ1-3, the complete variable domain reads DAGVTQSPTHLIKTRGQQVTLRCSPKSGHDTVSWYQQALGQGPQFIFQYYEEEERQRGNFPDRFSGHQFPNYSSELNVNALLLGDSALYLCASSPGTDYHSGNTIYFGEGSWLTVV.

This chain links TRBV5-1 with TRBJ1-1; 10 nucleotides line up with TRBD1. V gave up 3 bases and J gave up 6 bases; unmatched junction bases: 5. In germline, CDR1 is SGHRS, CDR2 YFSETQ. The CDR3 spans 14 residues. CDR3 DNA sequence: TGCGCCAGCAGCTCGGACAGGGGGTCGGCTGAAGCTTTCTTT. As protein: CASSSDRGSAEAFF. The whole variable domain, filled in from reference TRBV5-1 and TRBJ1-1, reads KAGVTQTPRYLIKTRGQQVTLSCSPISGHRSVSWYQQTPGQGLQFLFEYFSETQRNKGNFPGRFSGRQFSNSRSEMNVSTLELGDSALYLCASSSDRGSAEAFFGQGTRLTVV.

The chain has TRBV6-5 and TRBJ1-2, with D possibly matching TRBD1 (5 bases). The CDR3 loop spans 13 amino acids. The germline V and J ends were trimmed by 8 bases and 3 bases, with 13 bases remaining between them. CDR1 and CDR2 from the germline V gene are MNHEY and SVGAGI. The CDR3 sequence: CASGPRGDYGYTF. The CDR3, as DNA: TGTGCCAGCGGGCCCCGGGGGGACTATGGCTACACCTTC.

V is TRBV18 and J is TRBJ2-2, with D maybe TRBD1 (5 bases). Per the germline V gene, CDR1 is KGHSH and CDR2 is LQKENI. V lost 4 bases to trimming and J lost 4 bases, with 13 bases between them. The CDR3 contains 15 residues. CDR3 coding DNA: TGTGCCAGCTCACTTAGACAGATATCCACCGGGGAGCTGTTTTTT. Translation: CASSLRQISTGELFF.

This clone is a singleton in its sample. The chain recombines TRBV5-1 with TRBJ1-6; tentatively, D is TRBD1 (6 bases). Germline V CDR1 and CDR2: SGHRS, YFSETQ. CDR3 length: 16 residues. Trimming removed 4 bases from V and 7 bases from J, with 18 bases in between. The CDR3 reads CASSQTGDYRNSPLHF. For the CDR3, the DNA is TGCGCCAGCAGCCAGACAGGTGACTATAGGAATTCACCCCTCCACTTT.